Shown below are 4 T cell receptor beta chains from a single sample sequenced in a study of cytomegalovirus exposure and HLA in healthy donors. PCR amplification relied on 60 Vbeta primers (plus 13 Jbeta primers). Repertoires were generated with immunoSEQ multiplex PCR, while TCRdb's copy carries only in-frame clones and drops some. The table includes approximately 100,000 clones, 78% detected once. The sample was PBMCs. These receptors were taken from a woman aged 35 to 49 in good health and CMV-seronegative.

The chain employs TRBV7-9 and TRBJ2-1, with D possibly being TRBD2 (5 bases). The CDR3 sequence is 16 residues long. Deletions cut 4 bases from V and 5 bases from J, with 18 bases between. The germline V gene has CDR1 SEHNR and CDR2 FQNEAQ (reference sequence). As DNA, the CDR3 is TGTGCCAGCAGCTGGATTGCGGGTTCGATCCACAATGAGCAGTTCTTC. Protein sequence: CASSWIAGSIHNEQFF.

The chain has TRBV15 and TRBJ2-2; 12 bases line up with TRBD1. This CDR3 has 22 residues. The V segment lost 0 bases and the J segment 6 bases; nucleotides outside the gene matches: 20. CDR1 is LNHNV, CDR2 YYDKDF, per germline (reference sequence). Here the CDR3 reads CATSRDRGEGTGGRKFAGELFF. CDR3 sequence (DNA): TGTGCCACCAGCAGAGATCGTGGTGAGGGGACAGGGGGCAGAAAATTCGCCGGGGAGCTGTTTTTT.

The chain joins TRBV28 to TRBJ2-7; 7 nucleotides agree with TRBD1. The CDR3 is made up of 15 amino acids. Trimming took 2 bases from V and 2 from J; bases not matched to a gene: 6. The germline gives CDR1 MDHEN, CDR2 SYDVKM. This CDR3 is CASSLVTGVPYEQYF. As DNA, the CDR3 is TGTGCCAGCAGTTTAGTAACAGGGGTTCCCTACGAGCAGTACTTC.

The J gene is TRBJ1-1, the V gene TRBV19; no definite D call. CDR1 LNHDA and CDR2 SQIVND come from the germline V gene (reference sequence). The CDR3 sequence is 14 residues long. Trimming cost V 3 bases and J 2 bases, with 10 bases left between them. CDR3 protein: CASSITALNTEAFF. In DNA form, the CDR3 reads TGTGCCAGTAGTATCACAGCTTTAAACACTGAAGCTTTCTTT.